The 25 T cell receptor beta chains presented below share a single source sample, sequenced in a study of blood T cell repertoires in COVID-19. Here immunoSEQ multiplex PCR was the method, and the copy in TCRdb shows in-frame clones only, minus some. The table lists over 300,000 clones, roughly 85% of them singletons. The sequenced material came from peripheral blood. The receptors were gathered from a human donor in a cohort sampled during active COVID-19.

This rearrangement joins TRBV20-1 to TRBJ2-3; a possible D gene is TRBD1 (6 bases). Between the trimmed V and J ends, which lost 3 bases and 6 bases, there was a span of 16 bases. Germline assignment: CDR1 DFQATT and CDR2 SNEGSKA (reference sequence). The CDR3 length is 14 residues. CDR3 DNA sequence: TGCAGTGCTAGTAGCAGGGGCCTCGGGGATACGCAGTATTTT. Translating gives CSASSRGLGDTQYF.

J is TRBJ2-7 and V is TRBV5-4; perhaps TRBD2 as D (7 bases). This CDR3 spans 15 amino acids. V dropped 3 bases and J dropped 1 base, with 14 bases sitting between them. Germline loops: CDR1 SGHNT, CDR2 YYREEE (reference sequence). Here the CDR3 reads CASSSRGGESYEQYF. The CDR3 coding sequence is TGTGCCAGCAGCTCGAGGGGGGGGGAATCCTACGAGCAGTACTTC.

The genes are TRBV6-6 and TRBJ1-4; 7 nucleotides match TRBD1. Trimming cost V 5 bases and J 0 bases; bases outside gene matches: 9. Per germline, CDR1 MNHNY and CDR2 SVGAGI (reference sequence). The CDR3 runs to 17 residues. The CDR3 sequence: CASSPGQKSSTNEKLFF. Here the CDR3 DNA reads TGTGCCAGCAGTCCGGGACAGAAGAGCTCAACTAATGAAAAACTGTTTTTT.

The rearrangement uses TRBV6-5 and TRBJ2-4; 7 positions match TRBD1. V lost 8 bases to trimming and J lost 3 bases; unmatched junction nucleotides: 4. CDR1 MNHEY and CDR2 SVGAGI come from the germline V gene. There are 13 residues in the CDR3. The DNA of the CDR3 is TGTGCCAGCCTGGGGACAGACAAAAACATTCAGTACTTC. It is translated as CASLGTDKNIQYF.

This clone has just one count. The V gene is TRBV11-2, the J gene TRBJ1-1, with D perhaps matching TRBD1 (6 bases). The CDR3 has 14 residues. CDR1 and CDR2 (germline): SGHAT, FQNNGV. V was trimmed by 6 bases and J by 5 bases, leaving 16 bases between them. The CDR3 sequence is CASRRGGSKTEAFF. DNA for the CDR3: TGTGCCAGCAGACGCGGGGGCTCGAAAACTGAAGCTTTCTTT.

The chain joins TRBV10-1 to TRBJ2-2; 9 nucleotides line up with TRBD1. This CDR3 comprises 16 residues. The V segment lost 2 bases and the J segment 3 bases; nucleotides outside the gene matches: 4. Looked up from germline, CDR1 is WNHNN and CDR2 is SYGVQD (reference sequence). The CDR3 coding sequence is TGCGCCAGCAGTGAGAGGGGACAGGGCCACACCGGGGAGCTGTTTTTT. It specifies CASSERGQGHTGELFF.

The V call is TRBV24-1, the J call TRBJ2-7; a weak D match, TRBD1 (6 bases). The germline V gene encodes CDR1 KGHDR and CDR2 SFDVKD. The CDR3 totals 15 residues. Trimming pared 4 bases from V and 3 bases from J, leaving 15 bases between. The chain's CDR3 is CATSDPGQSNYEQYF. CDR3 DNA sequence: TGTGCCACCAGTGACCCCGGACAGTCAAACTACGAGCAGTACTTC.

The chain is built from TRBV5-1 and TRBJ1-3; D uncertain. This CDR3 region has 13 residues. With 3 bases removed from V and 6 bases from J, the gap between germline ends came to 10 bases. CDR1 and CDR2 (germline): SGHRS, YFSETQ. CDR3 coding DNA: TGCGCCAGCAGCTCGGGATCACAAAACACCATATATTTT. Amino acid sequence: CASSSGSQNTIYF.

This rearrangement joins TRBV7-2 to TRBJ1-2, with D perhaps TRBD1 (5 bases). The CDR3 totals 13 residues. Germline V gene lookup returns CDR1 SGHTA and CDR2 FQGNSA. V lost 5 bases, J lost 4 bases, and 11 bases lay in between. As DNA, the CDR3 is TGTGCCAGCAGCGCAGGGTTTTTCTATGGCTACACCTTC. Its protein product is CASSAGFFYGYTF.

This clone appeared once. This chain links TRBV21-1 with TRBJ2-1; whether TRBD2, the table's D call, matches the DNA was not checked. TRBV21-1 has pseudogene status. The CDR3 is made up of 15 amino acids. CDR3 residues: CASSKVSGEDNEQFF. In DNA, the CDR3 is TGTGCCAGCAGCAAAGTTAGCGGCGAAGACAATGAGCAGTTCTTC.

The V call is TRBV5-1, the J call TRBJ2-3, with D possibly being TRBD2 (6 bases). The CDR3 extends over 15 amino acids. The V end lost 1 base, the J end lost 3 bases, and 12 bases lay between the germline ends. CDR1 is SGHRS and CDR2 is YFSETQ in the germline V gene. The CDR3 DNA follows: TGCGCCAGCAGCTTGAATCCGGGAGTTACAGATACGCAGTATTTT. It yields the protein CASSLNPGVTDTQYF.

The V and J genes are TRBV29-1 and TRBJ1-2; D gene unclear. CDR3 length: 12 amino acids. From germline, CDR1 is SQVTM and CDR2 ANQGSEA. The ends were cut back, 7 bases at V and 2 bases at J, with 11 bases in the middle. Here the CDR3 DNA reads TGCAGCGGAACCGACGGGAACTATGGCTACACCTTC. Amino acids: CSGTDGNYGYTF.

The chain links TRBV2 to TRBJ1-1; no clear D. The CDR3 has 13 amino acids. Per the germline V gene, CDR1 is SNHLY and CDR2 is FYNNEI. The V gene lost 2 bases and the J gene lost 0 bases, with 4 bases spanning the gap. The CDR3 here is CASSEQVNTEAFF. The CDR3 DNA is TGTGCCAGCAGTGAACAGGTGAACACTGAAGCTTTCTTT.

V is TRBV19 and J is TRBJ1-1; 7 positions agree with TRBD1. The CDR3 contains 22 residues. CDR1 is LNHDA and CDR2 is SQIVND in the germline V gene (reference sequence). V trimming: 6 bases; J trimming: 1 base; junction bases outside the gene matches: 29. CDR3 DNA sequence: TGTGCCAGTAGCCCAACCAGATTCCACCCAACGCGGACAGGACTCACGAACACTGAAGCTTTCTTT. Amino acids: CASSPTRFHPTRTGLTNTEAFF.

The chain joins TRBV19 to TRBJ1-2; 10 nucleotides align to TRBD1. After removal of 10 bases from V and 3 bases from J, the junction contained 8 bases not matched to a gene. Germline lookup yields CDR1 LNHDA and CDR2 SQIVND (reference sequence). This CDR3 contains 14 residues. This CDR3 reads CATTGQGYDYGYTF. The CDR3 region has the DNA TGTGCCACGACGGGACAGGGGTATGACTATGGCTACACCTTC.

The rearrangement links TRBV7-3 to TRBJ2-6; maybe TRBD1 (5 bases). This CDR3 has 16 amino acids. V was pared by 5 bases and J by 0 bases, with 11 bases between. CDR1 and CDR2 from the germline V gene are SGHTA and FQGTGA. The CDR3 sequence is CASSPYRSSGANVLTF. CDR3 coding DNA: TGTGCCAGCAGCCCCTACAGGAGCTCTGGGGCCAACGTCCTGACTTTC. Together with reference TRBV7-3 and TRBJ2-6, the CDR3 gives the full variable domain: GAGVSQTPSNKVTEKGKYVELRCDPISGHTALYWYRQSLGQGPEFLIYFQGTGAADDSGLPNDRFFAVRPEGSVSTLKIQRTERGDSAVYLCASSPYRSSGANVLTFGAGSRLTVL.

This clone came up a few times. The sample carries other DNA sequences with the same CDR3. The CDR3 reads CASSLGSSYEQYF. The CDR3 nucleotides are TGTGCCAGCAGTTTGGGGAGCTCCTACGAGCAGTACTTC. This chain uses TRBV12-3 or TRBV12-4 with TRBJ2-7; D might be TRBD2 (5 bases). The CDR3 sequence is 13 residues long. V dropped 3 bases and J dropped 0 bases, with 6 bases sitting between them.

This chain connects TRBV6-5 to TRBJ2-1, with D perhaps TRBD1 (6 bases). The CDR3 length is 14 residues. The V gene's germline CDR1 is MNHEY and CDR2 SVGAGI. V was shortened by 6 bases and J by 5 bases, with 14 bases between the two germline ends. CDR3 bases: TGTGCCAGCAGCTTAAATGGGGGCCACAATGAGCAGTTCTTC. Encoded protein: CASSLNGGHNEQFF.

The chain recombines TRBV3-1 (or the pseudogene TRBV3-2) with TRBJ2-2; D gene ambiguous. V was cut by 3 bases and J by 4 bases, with 9 bases left in between. Germline V gives CDR1 LGHDT, CDR2 YNNKEL (reference sequence). The CDR3 spans 14 residues. CDR3 amino acids: CASSQGITTGELFF. CDR3 nucleotides: TGTGCCAGCAGCCAGGGCATCACCACCGGGGAGCTGTTTTTT.

The chain links TRBV9 to TRBJ1-2, with 7 bases that match TRBD1. Unmatched junction bases numbered 10, after V lost 3 bases and J lost 8 bases. Germline CDR1 is SGDLS and CDR2 is YYNGEE. This CDR3 contains 14 residues. CDR3 region: CASSGHGQAPGYTF. CDR3 coding DNA: TGTGCCAGCAGCGGACACGGACAGGCCCCAGGCTACACCTTC.

The chain is built from TRBV6-4 and TRBJ2-1; 8 bases agree with TRBD2. This CDR3 has 15 residues. CDR1 is MRHNA and CDR2 is SNTAGT in the germline V gene. V shed 2 bases and J 4 bases; nucleotides not matched to a gene: 4. CDR3 residues: CASSDDSGGYNEQFF. The CDR3 nucleotides read TGTGCCAGCAGTGACGACTCGGGGGGGTACAATGAGCAGTTCTTC.

The chain has TRBV2 and TRBJ1-5; possible D gene TRBD1, 5 bases. CDR3 length equals 15 residues. Germline values: CDR1 SNHLY, CDR2 FYNNEI. The V end was cut by 4 bases, the J end by 2 bases, with 12 bases between. The CDR3 region has the DNA TGTGCCAGCAGTGGCTCAGGGATCGGCAATCAGCCCCAGCATTTT. Residues: CASSGSGIGNQPQHF.

CDR3 loop: CASSSWERGGEQFF. The CDR3 bases are TGTGCCAGCAGCTCTTGGGAGCGGGGGGGTGAGCAGTTCTTC. The rearrangement joins TRBV7-8 to TRBJ2-1; 10 bases match TRBD2. Per germline, CDR1 SGHVS and CDR2 FQNEAQ. Germline trimming cut 4 bases from V and 9 bases from J; bases unmatched to any gene: 6. This CDR3 has 14 residues.

This clone showed up just once. V and J are TRBV19 and TRBJ1-4, with TRBD1 identical over 7 bases. Per germline, CDR1 LNHDA and CDR2 SQIVND (reference sequence). This CDR3 comprises 12 residues. Germline trimming cut 10 bases from V and 11 bases from J; bases unmatched to any gene: 10. DNA for the CDR3: TGTGCCACCGACCAGGACAGGCGTAAACTGTTTTTT. It translates to CATDQDRRKLFF.

The rearrangement links TRBV5-1 to TRBJ1-1; no firm D call. With 0 bases removed from V and 6 bases from J, the gap between germline ends came to 9 bases. The CDR3 runs 13 residues. CDR1 is SGHRS and CDR2 is YFSETQ in the germline V gene. CDR3 DNA sequence: TGCGCCAGCAGCTTGGCCAGCAGGTCTGAAGCTTTCTTT. Residues: CASSLASRSEAFF.